The rows below give T cell receptor beta chains drawn from one sample of a study of T-cell memory formation after mild COVID-19. One entry per CDR3 protein results from TCRdb running MiXCR on the 5' RACE reads. The sample consists of around 370,000 distinct CDR3 sequences, roughly 21% of them appearing once. Sequencing was carried out using PBMCs or a T cell subset sorted from them (not recorded which). The receptors shown here come from an adult woman who had mild COVID-19 (a few samples of this study predate the infection). Cell type and time point are not known. CDR3s include the opening cysteine and the closing phenylalanine or tryptophan. A D gene is named only where the DNA matches it firmly. A clone size is listed for some rows: how often the clone was seen (once, few, many), or a class if it is expanded.

cdr3_nt cdr3_aa v_call clone_size d_call j_call
TGTGCCAGCAGTATAACTGCCTCTAGCACAGATACGCAGTATTTT CASSITASSTDTQYF TRBV12-3/TRBV12-4 few NA TRBJ2-3
TGTGCCAGCAGTACAGGGGGAATGGGGACTGAAGCTTTCTTT CASSTGGMGTEAFF TRBV7-3 many TRBD1 TRBJ1-1
TGCAGTGCTAGTCCGGGGGCAACAGATACGCAGTATTTT CSASPGATDTQYF TRBV20-1 few NA TRBJ2-3
TGTGCCAGCAGCGATCCGGGACAGGGCGGATCCTACGAGCAGTACTTC CASSDPGQGGSYEQYF TRBV12-3/TRBV12-4 NA TRBD1 TRBJ2-7
TGTGCCAGCAGTTACTCCACTAGTAGGGGGGGGGTTCATGAGCAGTTCTTC CASSYSTSRGGVHEQFF TRBV6-5 NA NA TRBJ2-1
TGCGCCAGCAGCGCCGAGGAGGGATCGAATGAGCAGTTCTTC CASSAEEGSNEQFF TRBV5-1 few NA TRBJ2-1
TGTGCCAGCAGACCGGGACAGGGGGTCTGGGGCTACACCTTC CASRPGQGVWGYTF TRBV2 NA TRBD1 TRBJ1-2
TGTGCCAGCAGCCAGTTGGAGGGGACCTATGGCTACACCTTC CASSQLEGTYGYTF TRBV4-2 NA NA TRBJ1-2
TGTGCCAGCTCACCGGGCCGGGTGATCTACGAGCAGTACTTC CASSPGRVIYEQYF TRBV18 few NA TRBJ2-7
TGTGCCAGCAGTTACTCGTCAGGGCCCGATGGAAGGGGCTACACCTTC CASSYSSGPDGRGYTF TRBV6-6 many NA TRBJ1-2
TGCGCCAGCAGCCAGGGCGTGAGCTCTGAAGCTTTCTTT CASSQGVSSEAFF TRBV4-3 NA NA TRBJ1-1
TGTGCCACCAGTGATAGCTGGGTCGACACCGGGGAGCTGTTTTTT CATSDSWVDTGELFF TRBV24-1 few NA TRBJ2-2
TGTGCCAGCAGTTTAGTCCCGGCAGAATCCTACGAGCAGTACTTC CASSLVPAESYEQYF TRBV27 few NA TRBJ2-7
TGTGCCAGCAGCAGACTAGACAGTCTCTATGGCTACACCTTC CASSRLDSLYGYTF TRBV7-2 NA NA TRBJ1-2
TGTGCCAGCAGTTTCGGGCCAGCAAACGAGCAGTACTTC CASSFGPANEQYF TRBV12-3/TRBV12-4 NA NA TRBJ2-7
TGCAGTGCTAGCAGACAGCCCCAAGAGACCCAGTACTTC CSASRQPQETQYF TRBV20-1 few NA TRBJ2-5
TGTGCCAGCAGCCCGACCGGACAGGGAGACGATACGCAGTATTTT CASSPTGQGDDTQYF TRBV5-6 NA TRBD1 TRBJ2-3
TGTGCCAGCAATATCGGGGGGATCGGCTACACCTTC CASNIGGIGYTF TRBV12-3/TRBV12-4 many NA TRBJ1-2
TGTGCCAGCAGCTTATCTCCCCGAGGACAGGGGTTCGTGGATACGCAGTATTTT CASSLSPRGQGFVDTQYF TRBV7-3 few TRBD1 TRBJ2-3
TGTGCCAGCAGCGTAGACACTGAAGCTTTCTTT CASSVDTEAFF TRBV6-2/TRBV6-3 NA NA TRBJ1-1
TGTGCCAGCAGCCCCCACCTGGGCGCCGCTCAGTTCTTC CASSPHLGAAQFF TRBV7-9 NA NA TRBJ2-1
TGTGCCAGCAGCCCCTCGTGGGCCCTGACAGGGGACACTGAAGCTTTCTTT CASSPSWALTGDTEAFF TRBV5-4 NA TRBD1 TRBJ1-1
TGTGCCAGCAGCCCGGCCTACAATCAGCCCCAGCATTTT CASSPAYNQPQHF TRBV11-2 NA NA TRBJ1-5
TGTGCCAGCATCCGTCTAGCGGGGGCTGTCTACAATGAGCAGTTCTTC CASIRLAGAVYNEQFF TRBV7-8 few TRBD2 TRBJ2-1
TGTGCCAGCAGCTTAGCGGACAGGGGGCAGGGAGGCTACACCTTC CASSLADRGQGGYTF TRBV7-6 few TRBD1 TRBJ1-2
TGTGCCTGGAGTTGGGGGTCGGGGTCCAACGAGCAGTACTTC CAWSWGSGSNEQYF TRBV30 NA NA TRBJ2-7
TGTGCCAGCACCGGGGTGCTGGGCTACGAGCAGTACTTC CASTGVLGYEQYF TRBV18 NA NA TRBJ2-7
TGTGCCAGCACCGACCCTGGTGGGGACAGGGTCAACGAGCAGTACTTC CASTDPGGDRVNEQYF TRBV2 NA TRBD1 TRBJ2-7
TGCGCCAGCAGCGTTCGGGAGGGCCTATCGAATGAGCAGTTCTTC CASSVREGLSNEQFF TRBV5-1 few TRBD2 TRBJ2-1
TGCGCCAGCAGCGCAACAGGGGAGGGGCAGTTCTTC CASSATGEGQFF TRBV5-1 NA NA TRBJ2-1
TGCAGCGGTCGTGGGGCCGACCCCCGCAGGTCGAATGAGCAGTTCTTC CSGRGADPRRSNEQFF TRBV29-1 NA NA TRBJ2-1
TGCGCCAGCAGCCAAGATGACCAGGCCCTCTACAATGAGCAGTTCTTC CASSQDDQALYNEQFF TRBV4-3 few NA TRBJ2-1